The 19 T cell receptor beta chains presented below share a single source sample, sequenced in a study of regulatory T cells in long-lasting Graves disease. Time point reported: newly diagnosed GD, antithyroid drugs for less than 3 months. The TCR library used RNA extracted from PBMCs. Combining iRepertoire HTBI primers with Arm-PCR of CDR3 regions, the authors built TCR beta libraries. TCRdb re-called the multiplex PCR reads through MiXCR, storing one row per CDR3 protein. The repertoire consists of more than 350,000 distinct CDR3 sequences, with 14% to 15% occurring once and the leading ten covering 16%. The same data also went into a second study, on T cells in Graves' hyperthyroidism and ophthalmopathy.

The sequencing used peripheral blood mononuclear cells (PBMCs), collected at new diagnosis, from a patient treated with antithyroid drugs. The receptors shown here come from a young woman with Graves disease.

This clonotype was found many times. This chain links TRBV27 with TRBJ1-4; D unclear. Between the trimmed V and J ends, which lost 6 bases and 8 bases, there was a span of 16 bases. There are 14 residues in the CDR3. CDR1 and CDR2 from the germline V gene are MNHEY and SMNVEV (reference sequence). The CDR3 reads CASSRLGGLEKLFF. The CDR3 bases are TGTGCCAGCAGCCGGCTGGGAGGGCTCGAAAAACTGTTTTTT. The full variable domain, in which reference TRBV27 and TRBJ1-4 provide the parts outside the CDR3, is EAQVTQNPRYLITVTGKKLTVTCSQNMNHEYMSWYRQDPGLGLRQIYYSMNVEVTDKGDVPEGYKVSRKEKRNFPLILESPSPNQTSLYFCASSRLGGLEKLFFGSGTQLSVL.

This clonotype was found a few times. The genes are TRBV18 and TRBJ2-7, with D possibly TRBD2 on 5 matching bases. Trimming pared 1 base from V and 4 bases from J, leaving 14 bases between. CDR3 length: 15 amino acids. Per the germline V gene, CDR1 is KGHSH and CDR2 is LQKENI. CDR3 residues: CASSPLNSEGYEQYF. In nucleotides, the CDR3 is TGTGCCAGCTCACCACTCAACAGTGAGGGATACGAGCAGTACTTC. The entire variable domain, with the rest obtained from reference TRBV18 and TRBJ2-7, is as follows: NAGVMQNPRHLVRRRGQEARLRCSPMKGHSHVYWYRQLPEEGLKFMVYLQKENIIDESGMPKERFSAEFPKEGPSILRIQQVVRGDSAAYFCASSPLNSEGYEQYFGPGTRLTVT.

This chain joins TRBV3-1 and TRBJ1-2; D might be TRBD1 (5 bases). This CDR3 comprises 15 residues. CDR1 and CDR2 from the germline V gene are LGHDT and YNNKEL (reference sequence). Trimming cost V 0 bases and J 3 bases, with 11 bases left between them. Written as DNA, the CDR3 is TGTGCCAGCAGCCAAGATTCAGGGTCTTACTATGGCTACACCTTC. This translates into CASSQDSGSYYGYTF.

This clonotype was seen many times. The chain carries TRBV27 and TRBJ1-1; D perhaps matches TRBD1 (5 bases). CDR3 length: 13 residues. The germline gives CDR1 MNHEY, CDR2 SMNVEV (reference sequence). Trimming removed 3 bases from V and 7 bases from J, with 12 bases in between. Here the CDR3 reads CASSLLGGGEAFF. CDR3 DNA: TGTGCCAGCAGTTTGCTCGGGGGAGGTGAAGCTTTCTTT.

This clonotype was counted many times. One end of the junction is discordant with germline, which a read error may explain. This sequence joins TRBV28 and TRBJ1-4; D not certain. Germline values: CDR1 MDHEN, CDR2 SYDVKM. The CDR3 extends over 16 amino acids. The CDR3 sequence: CASSSLGSRTSEKLFF. The CDR3, as DNA: TGTGCCAGCAGTTCGCTCGGATCCCGAACTAGTGAAAAACTGTTTTTT.

The sample holds many counts of this clonotype. The chain has TRBV12-3 or TRBV12-4 and TRBJ1-2; D remains ambiguous. Trimming shortened V by 5 bases and J by 6 bases, and 16 bases separated the two germline ends. This CDR3 has 14 amino acids. This CDR3 is CASSAPWVADGYTF. CDR3 in DNA: TGTGCCAGCAGTGCCCCGTGGGTAGCGGATGGCTACACCTTC.

This clonotype occurred a few times. This chain links TRBV20-1 with TRBJ2-2, with D perhaps TRBD2 (5 bases). Per the germline V gene, CDR1 is DFQATT and CDR2 is SNEGSKA (reference sequence). V lost 1 base to trimming and J lost 0 bases, with 9 bases between them. CDR3 length equals 15 residues. This CDR3 reads CSARVPGSNTGELFF. The CDR3 coding sequence is TGCAGTGCTAGAGTCCCGGGGTCGAACACCGGGGAGCTGTTTTTT.

This clonotype has ten or more counts. The chain carries TRBV12-5 and TRBJ2-3; 11 nucleotides agree with TRBD2. V trimming: 3 bases; J trimming: 0 bases; junction bases outside the gene matches: 8. The CDR3 consists of 18 residues. Germline V CDR1 and CDR2: LGHNT, FRNRAP. The CDR3 region has the DNA TGTGCTAGTGGTTTACTTACTCTAGCGGGGGGTAGCACAGATACGCAGTATTTT. It is translated as CASGLLTLAGGSTDTQYF. Full variable domain (remainder filled in from reference TRBV12-5 and TRBJ2-3): DARVTQTPRHKVTEMGQEVTMRCQPILGHNTVFWYRQTMMQGLELLAYFRNRAPLDDSGMPKDRFSAEMPDATLATLKIQPSEPRDSAVYFCASGLLTLAGGSTDTQYFGPGTRLTVL.

A few counts support this clonotype. J is TRBJ1-4 and V is TRBV7-9; 8 bases are a match to TRBD1. J lost 7 bases, V lost 4 bases, and 2 bases had no gene match. The V gene's germline CDR1 is SEHNR and CDR2 FQNEAQ (reference sequence). The CDR3 runs to 13 residues. The CDR3 reads CASSSTGAEKLFF. Here the CDR3 DNA reads TGTGCCAGCAGCTCGACAGGGGCTGAAAAACTGTTTTTT.

Ten or more counts support this clonotype. The chain joins TRBV20-1 to TRBJ2-7; no clear D. There are 15 residues in the CDR3. Germline V gene data show CDR1 as DFQATT and CDR2 as SNEGSKA (reference sequence). Trimming left V 0 bases short and J 0 bases short, with 12 bases between. CDR3 residues: CSARDPDLGSYEQYF. CDR3 nucleotides: TGCAGTGCTAGAGATCCTGACCTGGGCTCCTACGAGCAGTACTTC.

Remarks on this clonotype: This sequence may be a read error, since a much larger clone differs from it by one base. The J gene is TRBJ2-1, the V gene TRBV20-1; 13 nucleotides align to TRBD2. In germline, CDR1 is DFQATT, CDR2 SNEGSKA (reference sequence). The CDR3 is 14 amino acids. CDR3 coding DNA: TGCAATGCTGCCCGGACTAGCGGGAGTAGTGAGCAGTTCTTC. This encodes CNAARTSGSSEQFF.

This clonotype was seen repeatedly, ten times or more. This rearrangement joins TRBV10-3 to TRBJ1-2, with TRBD1 identical over 7 bases. Unmatched junction bases numbered 8, after V lost 7 bases and J lost 6 bases. Germline V gene data show CDR1 as ENHRY and CDR2 as SYGVKD. CDR3 length equals 13 residues. CDR3 nucleotide sequence: TGTGCCATCACCCCCTGGCAGGGGGATGGCTACACCTTC. It specifies CAITPWQGDGYTF.

In its sample, this clonotype was seen many times. The chain combines TRBV30 with TRBJ2-4; D call uncertain. The germline gives CDR1 GTSNPN, CDR2 SVGIG (reference sequence). Trimming left V 0 bases short and J 0 bases short, with 3 bases between. There are 13 residues in the CDR3. The CDR3 here is CAWSVEAKNIQYF. CDR3 sequence (DNA): TGTGCCTGGAGTGTCGAAGCCAAAAACATTCAGTACTTC. The variable domain in full, with the rest retrieved from reference TRBV30 and TRBJ2-4, is SQTIHQWPATLVQPVGSPLSLECTVEGTSNPNLYWYRQAAGRGLQLLFYSVGIGQISSEVPQNLSASRPQDRQFILSSKKLLLSDSGFYLCAWSVEAKNIQYFGAGTRLSVL.

On this clonotype: Since a much larger clone is just one base distant, this may be a read error. The chain has TRBV12-3 or TRBV12-4 and TRBJ2-4; D uncertain. The CDR3 extends over 12 amino acids. CDR3 sequence (DNA): TGTGCCAGCGGTTTTGCTGAAAATAAATGGAACTTC. Protein product: CASGFAENKWNF.

The chain recombines TRBV19 with TRBJ1-6; tentatively, D is TRBD1 (6 bases). Per germline, CDR1 LNHDA and CDR2 SQIVND (reference sequence). This CDR3 comprises 11 residues. The ends were cut back, 9 bases at V and 9 bases at J, with 9 bases in the middle. CDR3 in DNA: TGTGCCAGCAGGGGTTTTTCACCCCTCCACTTT. Protein: CASRGFSPLHF.

This clonotype was counted between two and nine times. The chain combines TRBV9 with TRBJ2-7; 7 bases agree with TRBD2. The V gene end was trimmed by 9 bases and the J gene end by 2 bases; junction bases not matched to a gene: 14. The CDR3 totals 15 residues. Germline CDR1 reads SGDLS; CDR2 reads YYNGEE. The CDR3 nucleotides read TGTGCCACCCCTGGGAGAGCGGGGAGGGCCTACGAGCAGTACTTC. Amino acid sequence: CATPGRAGRAYEQYF.

This clonotype appeared many times. This chain connects TRBV11-1 to TRBJ1-2; D uncertain. With 4 bases removed from V and 5 bases from J, the gap between germline ends came to 11 bases. CDR1 and CDR2 from the germline V gene are SGHAT and FQDESV (reference sequence). The CDR3 spans 13 residues. The CDR3 region has the DNA TGTGCCAGCAGCTCGTTCAGGAATTATGGCTACACCTTC. It codes for CASSSFRNYGYTF.

This clonotype was recorded many times. The V gene is TRBV7-3, the J gene TRBJ2-1; 12 positions match TRBD2. The CDR3 covers 15 residues. Trimming cost V 5 bases and J 9 bases; bases outside gene matches: 8. Germline CDR1 SGHTA, CDR2 FQGTGA. CDR3 bases: TGTGCCAGCAGCACCACTAGCGGGAGGTTTGGTGAGCAGTTCTTC. Translated: CASSTTSGRFGEQFF.

This clonotype was counted only a few times. The V call is TRBV3-1, the J call TRBJ1-1; D gene unclear. V lost 4 bases and J 7 bases, leaving 10 bases between the germline ends. The CDR3 is made up of 12 amino acids. Looked up from germline, CDR1 is LGHDT and CDR2 is YNNKEL (reference sequence). CDR3 region: CASSPGAGEAFF. DNA of the CDR3: TGTGCCAGCAGCCCGGGTGCGGGTGAAGCTTTCTTT.